One and the same sample provided the 24 T cell receptor beta chains below, sequenced in a study of blood T cell repertoires in COVID-19. The assay was immunoSEQ multiplex PCR, and TCRdb's table has in-frame clones only and misses some. The sample lists 170,000 or so clones, 90% to 95% seen once, with about 0.54% in the top ten. Sequenced input: peripheral blood. These TCRs come from a man aged 50 to 60 with acute or convalescent COVID-19.

The rearrangement joins TRBV5-1 to TRBJ2-6; D remains ambiguous. Trimming took 4 bases from V and 3 from J, leaving 11 bases between them. There are 15 residues in the CDR3. Germline V gives CDR1 SGHRS, CDR2 YFSETQ. The CDR3 nucleotides read TGCGCCAGCAGCATAACAGTAGGTGGGGCCAACGTCCTGACTTTC. Translating it yields CASSITVGGANVLTF.

The genes are TRBV9 and TRBJ2-1; no reliable D call. Trimming took 0 bases from V and 4 from J, leaving 8 bases between them. Per germline, CDR1 SGDLS and CDR2 YYNGEE. The CDR3 has 14 amino acids. The CDR3 region is CASSVEAAYNEQFF. The CDR3 nucleotides read TGTGCCAGCAGCGTAGAGGCGGCTTACAATGAGCAGTTCTTC.

V usage is TRBV11-3 and J usage is TRBJ2-2; D is possibly TRBD1 (6 bases). Trimming shortened V by 4 bases and J by 2 bases, and 11 bases separated the two germline ends. Looked up from germline, CDR1 is SGHNT and CDR2 is YENEEA. The CDR3 totals 15 residues. DNA of the CDR3: TGTGCCAGCAGCTCAACAGGGCCCAACACCGGGGAGCTGTTTTTT. Residues: CASSSTGPNTGELFF.

The sample holds one count of this clone. The chain joins TRBV7-2 to TRBJ2-1, with D uncertain. Trimming removed 4 bases from V and 2 bases from J, with 15 bases in between. Germline V CDR1 and CDR2: SGHTA, FQGNSA. The CDR3 consists of 16 residues. Written as DNA, the CDR3 is TGTGCCAGCAGCTCTAGGTCGGGTTTGCCCTACAATGAGCAGTTCTTC. Translating it yields CASSSRSGLPYNEQFF.

The DNA of the CDR3 is TGTGCCAGCAGCCTAGATTCGGACTCGCCCCAGCATTTT. Translated: CASSLDSDSPQHF. The chain recombines TRBV7-2 with TRBJ1-5, with D hard to call. V was trimmed by 5 bases and J by 9 bases, leaving 14 bases between them. Germline CDR1 reads SGHTA; CDR2 reads FQGNSA. This CDR3 is 13 amino acids long. Full variable domain (rest looked up from reference TRBV7-2 and TRBJ1-5): GAGVSQSPSNKVTEKGKDVELRCDPISGHTALYWYRQSLGQGLEFLIYFQGNSAPDKSGLPSDRFSAERTGGSVSTLTIQRTQQEDSAVYLCASSLDSDSPQHFGDGTRLSIL.

The chain uses TRBV7-9 and TRBJ2-2; 10 bases are a match to TRBD2. This CDR3 is 17 amino acids long. The germline gives CDR1 SEHNR, CDR2 FQNEAQ (reference sequence). The ends lost 1 base at V and 3 bases at J; junction bases unmatched: 5. The CDR3 loop reads CASSLEASGSYTGELFF. The DNA of the CDR3 is TGTGCCAGCAGCTTAGAGGCTAGCGGGAGCTACACCGGGGAGCTGTTTTTT. Looking up the rest from reference TRBV7-9 and TRBJ2-2 gives the full variable domain: DTGVSQNPRHKITKRGQNVTFRCDPISEHNRLYWYRQTLGQGPEFLTYFQNEAQLEKSRLLSDRFSAERPKGSFSTLEIQRTEQGDSAMYLCASSLEASGSYTGELFFGEGSRLTVL.

The rearrangement uses TRBV6-5 and TRBJ2-6; 7 bases are a match to TRBD1. CDR3 length: 15 residues. Germline V gene lookup returns CDR1 MNHEY and CDR2 SVGAGI. The V gene end was trimmed by 8 bases and the J gene end by 0 bases; junction bases not matched to a gene: 4. The CDR3 sequence: CASSPGGSGANVLTF. The CDR3 DNA follows: TGTGCCAGCTCCCCAGGGGGCTCTGGGGCCAACGTCCTGACTTTC.

The V and J genes are TRBV7-2 and TRBJ1-1; D possibly corresponds to TRBD1 (5 bases). The ends were cut back, 0 bases at V and 5 bases at J, with 16 bases in the middle. Germline-derived CDR1 and CDR2 are SGHTA and FQGNSA. The CDR3 is made up of 16 amino acids. The DNA of the CDR3 is TGTGCCAGCAGCTTAGCGATAGGGGCGCGGGGGACTGAAGCTTTCTTT. This gives the protein CASSLAIGARGTEAFF.

The chain joins TRBV9 to TRBJ2-3; possible D gene TRBD2, 6 bases. This CDR3 comprises 16 residues. The germline V gene has CDR1 SGDLS and CDR2 YYNGEE. V shed 0 bases and J shed 4 bases, with 15 bases lying between them. The CDR3 DNA reads TGTGCCAGCAGCGTAGCGAAGGGTAGGGAGGCAGATACGCAGTATTTT. Its protein product is CASSVAKGREADTQYF. The full variable domain, its missing parts supplied by reference TRBV9 and TRBJ2-3, is DSGVTQTPKHLITATGQRVTLRCSPRSGDLSVYWYQQSLDQGLQFLIQYYNGEERAKGNILERFSAQQFPDLHSELNLSSLELGDSALYFCASSVAKGREADTQYFGPGTRLTVL.

J is TRBJ1-1 and V is TRBV7-6; D is perhaps TRBD1 (5 bases). Germline V gene sequence: CDR1 SGHVS, CDR2 FNYEAQ. The CDR3 has 15 residues. Trimming took off 3 bases at V and 0 bases at J, with 11 bases between the two ends. CDR3 bases: TGTGCCAGCAGCTTCACTGAGGACATGAACACTGAAGCTTTCTTT. Residues: CASSFTEDMNTEAFF.

The chain has TRBV12-3 or TRBV12-4 and TRBJ2-7, with no clear D. The CDR3 extends over 13 amino acids. V was clipped by 4 bases and J by 4 bases, with 11 bases between them. The chain's CDR3 is CASSSVGPYEQYV. The CDR3 nucleotides are TGTGCCAGCAGTTCCGTGGGCCCTTACGAGCAGTACGTC.

The V gene is TRBV7-9, the J gene TRBJ2-5; possible D gene TRBD1, 6 bases. CDR1 SEHNR and CDR2 FQNEAQ come from the germline V gene (reference sequence). The CDR3 contains 15 residues. V gave up 5 bases and J gave up 4 bases, with 17 bases separating them. Written as DNA, the CDR3 is TGTGCCAGCAGCGGAACACCGGGACAAGCAGAGACCCAGTACTTC. Translating it yields CASSGTPGQAETQYF.

This chain uses TRBV3-1 (or the pseudogene TRBV3-2) with TRBJ2-1, with D possibly matching TRBD1 (6 bases). This CDR3 spans 14 amino acids. Germline V gene data show CDR1 as LGHDT and CDR2 as YNNKEL (reference sequence). Trimming removed 4 bases from V and 1 base from J, with 8 bases in between. The CDR3 sequence: CASSLRGSYNEQFF. CDR3 DNA: TGTGCCAGCAGCCTCAGGGGTTCCTACAATGAGCAGTTCTTC.

J is TRBJ2-5 and V is TRBV27; D may be TRBD2 (7 bases). This CDR3 has 13 residues. Trimming cost V 5 bases and J 7 bases, with 14 bases left between them. Germline loops: CDR1 MNHEY, CDR2 SMNVEV (reference sequence). CDR3 sequence (DNA): TGTGCCAGCAGTCCGGGGGGCTCGGTGACCCAGTACTTC. Translating gives CASSPGGSVTQYF.

The chain is built from TRBV7-2 and TRBJ2-2; 8 nucleotides match TRBD1. Germline CDR1 SGHTA, CDR2 FQGNSA. The CDR3 has 16 amino acids. After removal of 0 bases from V and 5 bases from J, the junction contained 5 bases not matched to a gene. The CDR3 reads CASSLAARGRTGELFF. The CDR3 DNA reads TGTGCCAGCAGCTTAGCTGCCAGGGGGCGTACCGGGGAGCTGTTTTTT.

The chain couples TRBV5-6 to TRBJ2-7; D is uncertain. This CDR3 has 14 amino acids. V dropped 6 bases and J dropped 2 bases, with 15 bases sitting between them. Germline CDR1 is SGHDT and CDR2 is YYEEEE. CDR3 in DNA: TGTGCCAGCACCAAACGCAGTTCCCCCTACGAGCAGTACGTC. Protein product: CASTKRSSPYEQYV.

The chain links TRBV2 to TRBJ2-7; TRBD2 matches at 8 bases. Germline values: CDR1 SNHLY, CDR2 FYNNEI. V was pared by 4 bases and J by 3 bases, with 11 bases of the junction left unmatched. The CDR3 is 16 amino acids. The CDR3 is CASSGPPSRGDYEQYV. CDR3 in DNA: TGTGCCAGCAGTGGCCCCCCCTCGCGGGGGGACTACGAGCAGTACGTC.

The chain couples TRBV7-9 to TRBJ2-7, with 7 bases fitting TRBD1. V trimming: 4 bases; J trimming: 3 bases; junction bases outside the gene matches: 12. The CDR3 has 16 amino acids. Per the germline V gene, CDR1 is SEHNR and CDR2 is FQNEAQ (reference sequence). CDR3 protein: CASSSTLGRGNYEQYF. The CDR3 DNA reads TGTGCCAGCAGCTCGACTCTGGGCAGGGGGAACTACGAGCAGTACTTC. Combining the CDR3 with reference TRBV7-9 and TRBJ2-7 gives the whole variable domain DTGVSQNPRHKITKRGQNVTFRCDPISEHNRLYWYRQTLGQGPEFLTYFQNEAQLEKSRLLSDRFSAERPKGSFSTLEIQRTEQGDSAMYLCASSSTLGRGNYEQYFGPGTRLTVT.

The gene calls are TRBV18 and TRBJ2-7; 8 bases agree with TRBD1. The CDR3 extends over 14 amino acids. V trimming: 4 bases; J trimming: 6 bases; junction bases outside the gene matches: 8. CDR1 and CDR2 (germline): KGHSH, LQKENI. The CDR3 loop is CASSLGTGGSEQYV. The CDR3 nucleotides read TGTGCCAGCTCACTAGGGACAGGAGGCTCCGAGCAGTACGTC.

This chain links TRBV19 with TRBJ2-4; unclear D gene. CDR1 LNHDA and CDR2 SQIVND come from the germline V gene (reference sequence). The V end lost 3 bases, the J end lost 9 bases, and 15 bases lay between the germline ends. The CDR3 covers 14 residues. The CDR3 bases are TGTGCCAGTAGTATTGGTTCCCCTCCCGGCATTCAGTACTTC. As protein: CASSIGSPPGIQYF.

The chain has TRBV7-2 and TRBJ2-2; tentatively, D is TRBD1 (5 bases). The germline V gene encodes CDR1 SGHTA and CDR2 FQGNSA. V lost 1 base to trimming and J lost 9 bases, with 9 bases between them. This CDR3 is 13 amino acids long. This CDR3 reads CASSLVQGRELFF. For the CDR3, the DNA is TGTGCCAGCAGCTTAGTTCAGGGCCGGGAGCTGTTTTTT. The whole variable domain, remainder taken from reference TRBV7-2 and TRBJ2-2, is GAGVSQSPSNKVTEKGKDVELRCDPISGHTALYWYRQSLGQGLEFLIYFQGNSAPDKSGLPSDRFSAERTGGSVSTLTIQRTQQEDSAVYLCASSLVQGRELFFGEGSRLTVL.

The chain recombines TRBV4-1 with TRBJ1-2; TRBD1 matches 7 bases. The trim removed 2 bases at V and 4 bases at J, leaving 10 bases unmatched. This CDR3 region has 16 residues. The V gene's germline CDR1 is MGHRA and CDR2 YSYEKL. This CDR3 is CASSQSPGTVSYGYTF. In DNA, the CDR3 is TGCGCCAGCAGCCAATCCCCGGGGACAGTTTCCTATGGCTACACCTTC.

This rearrangement joins TRBV9 to TRBJ2-1, with D maybe TRBD2 (6 bases). The germline CDR1 and CDR2 sequences are SGDLS and YYNGEE. The CDR3 extends over 17 amino acids. V was clipped by 2 bases and J by 4 bases, with 19 bases between them. The CDR3: CASSVISGTQIYNEQFF. CDR3 nucleotide sequence: TGTGCCAGCAGCGTTATTAGCGGAACTCAAATATACAATGAGCAGTTCTTC.

This rearrangement joins TRBV7-2 to TRBJ1-5; a possible D gene is TRBD1 (5 bases). The length of the CDR3 is 14 residues. Germline V gives CDR1 SGHTA, CDR2 FQGNSA. Trimming stripped 5 bases from V and 2 bases from J, with 10 bases between. The CDR3 nucleotides are TGTGCCAGCAGCGCCCTGACAGGCAATCAGCCCCAGCATTTT. Encoded protein: CASSALTGNQPQHF.